The 15 T cell receptor beta chains presented below share a single source sample, sequenced in a study of T cells in localized non-small cell lung cancer. The protocol was immunoSEQ multiplex PCR, while the TCRdb copy is restricted to in-frame clones and leaves out a portion. The sample holds 40,000 to 55,000 clones; 81% are singletons and the top ten take 17%. Sequencing used peripheral blood mononuclear cells, obtained before any cancer treatment. The receptors derive from a man between 40 and 70 years old with stage III lung adenocarcinoma.

This rearrangement joins TRBV5-1 to TRBJ2-2; 8 bases are shared with TRBD1. The V gene end was trimmed by 5 bases and the J gene end by 6 bases; junction bases not matched to a gene: 9. CDR3 length: 15 amino acids. Germline V gene data show CDR1 as SGHRS and CDR2 as YFSETQ. The CDR3 nucleotides are TGCGCCAGCAGTTCTTCAGGACAGGGTTCCGGGGAGCTGTTTTTT. As protein: CASSSSGQGSGELFF.

V is TRBV6-1 and J is TRBJ2-5, with D tentatively TRBD2 (5 bases). The CDR3 length is 13 residues. CDR1 is MNHNS, CDR2 SASEGT, per germline. V lost 6 bases to trimming and J lost 6 bases, with 14 bases between them. CDR3 sequence (DNA): TGTGCCAGCAGGCCCGGAGGCGGCCAGACCCAGTACTTC. Translation gives CASRPGGGQTQYF.

The chain links TRBV7-9 to TRBJ2-7; 7 bases line up with TRBD1. The CDR3 consists of 14 residues. Germline CDR1 SEHNR, CDR2 FQNEAQ (reference sequence). V shed 5 bases and J 2 bases; nucleotides not matched to a gene: 6. CDR3 DNA sequence: TGTGCCAGCAGCCCTGTAACAGGGGCCTACGAGCAGTACTTC. As protein: CASSPVTGAYEQYF.

The V and J genes are TRBV6-6 and TRBJ1-5, with D hard to call. The germline V and J ends were trimmed by 2 bases and 3 bases, with 11 bases remaining between them. CDR3 length equals 15 residues. Germline V gives CDR1 MNHNY, CDR2 SVGAGI (reference sequence). For the CDR3, the DNA is TGTGCCAGCAGTTACCACGGGTCCATCAATCAGCCCCAGCATTTT. Its protein is CASSYHGSINQPQHF.

The rearrangement uses TRBV19 and TRBJ1-3; 8 bases line up with TRBD1. Losses at the gene ends were 5 bases for V and 0 bases for J; bases not matched to a gene: 12. Germline CDR1 LNHDA, CDR2 SQIVND (reference sequence). The CDR3 has 18 amino acids. The CDR3 loop is CASSSRRTGWLSGNTIYF. In DNA, the CDR3 is TGTGCCAGTAGTTCTCGAAGGACAGGGTGGCTCTCTGGAAACACCATATATTTT.

The chain combines TRBV7-2 with TRBJ1-6; D uncertain. Trimming shortened V by 7 bases and J by 0 bases, and 10 bases separated the two germline ends. The germline V gene encodes CDR1 SGHTA and CDR2 FQGNSA. CDR3 length: 15 residues. This chain's CDR3 is CASMTHSSYNSPLHF. CDR3 coding DNA: TGTGCCAGCATGACACACAGCTCCTATAATTCACCCCTCCACTTT.

J is TRBJ1-6 and V is TRBV9; 7 bases line up with TRBD1. V shed 0 bases, J shed 7 bases, and the junction held 4 bases outside the gene matches. The CDR3 totals 15 residues. Germline-derived CDR1 and CDR2 are SGDLS and YYNGEE. This chain's CDR3 is CASSVEGAGNSPLHF. The CDR3 bases are TGTGCCAGCAGCGTAGAGGGGGCAGGAAATTCACCCCTCCACTTT.

V is TRBV27 and J is TRBJ2-2, with D hard to call. Per the germline V gene, CDR1 is MNHEY and CDR2 is SMNVEV (reference sequence). CDR3 length equals 17 residues. The ends were cut back, 6 bases at V and 0 bases at J, with 17 bases in the middle. CDR3 sequence: CASSSLRGPPNTGELFF. The CDR3 DNA reads TGTGCCAGCAGCTCTTTAAGAGGACCGCCGAACACCGGGGAGCTGTTTTTT.

The count of this clone is one. The chain recombines TRBV11-2 with TRBJ2-5, with 7 bases identical to TRBD2. The germline CDR1 and CDR2 sequences are SGHAT and FQNNGV. The CDR3 has 17 amino acids. The V segment lost 1 base and the J segment 2 bases; nucleotides outside the gene matches: 10. CDR3 region: CASSLAAQRGAQETQYF. For the CDR3, the DNA is TGTGCCAGCAGCTTAGCGGCCCAGCGGGGCGCTCAAGAGACCCAGTACTTC.

This clone was found once. The CDR3 DNA follows: TGTGCCAGCAGTATGGGGCAGCGCGGAGGCTACACCTTC. Translation: CASSMGQRGGYTF. The rearrangement links TRBV6-6 to TRBJ1-2, with a tentative D call TRBD1 (5 bases). Per the germline V gene, CDR1 is MNHNY and CDR2 is SVGAGI (reference sequence). The CDR3 loop spans 13 amino acids. V was cut by 5 bases and J by 8 bases, with 15 bases left in between.

The chain is built from TRBV11-1 and TRBJ2-7, with 11 bases identical to TRBD2. This CDR3 is built from 16 residues. The junction had 8 bases not matched to a gene; V was cut back by 4 bases and J by 3 bases. The germline gives CDR1 SGHAT, CDR2 FQDESV (reference sequence). DNA of the CDR3: TGTGCCAGCAGCTCAGGGACTAGCGGCACCTTCTACGAGCAGTACTTC. Protein product: CASSSGTSGTFYEQYF.

There are a few counts of this clone. The chain links TRBV2 to TRBJ1-5; D remains ambiguous. Germline CDR1 reads SNHLY; CDR2 reads FYNNEI. The CDR3 is 12 residues long. V dropped 4 bases and J dropped 4 bases, with 5 bases sitting between them. The CDR3 region is CASSAPNQPQHF. CDR3 DNA sequence: TGTGCCAGCAGTGCCCCGAATCAGCCCCAGCATTTT.

This chain links TRBV27 with TRBJ2-1; 8 bases fit TRBD2. Trimming took 8 bases from V and 3 from J; bases not matched to a gene: 6. This CDR3 spans 14 amino acids. Germline V CDR1 and CDR2: MNHEY, SMNVEV (reference sequence). In DNA form, the CDR3 reads TGTGCCAGCGGGCGGGGGGCCGGCTACAATGAGCAGTTCTTC. Protein sequence: CASGRGAGYNEQFF.

This clone showed up just a few times. V gene TRBV6-1 combines with J gene TRBJ2-2; 11 bases are shared with TRBD1. Germline trimming cut 10 bases from V and 6 bases from J; bases unmatched to any gene: 1. The CDR3 runs 12 residues. Germline-derived CDR1 and CDR2 are MNHNS and SASEGT. The CDR3 DNA reads TGTGCCATGGGACAGGGGGCCGGGGAGCTGTTTTTT. Translated: CAMGQGAGELFF.

This chain connects TRBV4-2 to TRBJ2-7, with 7 positions matching TRBD2. The J segment lost 4 bases and the V segment lost 4 bases, leaving 10 bases of the junction unmatched. The CDR3 length is 15 residues. Per germline, CDR1 LGHNA and CDR2 YNFKEQ. The CDR3 spells CASSPPGGGWYEQYF. CDR3 in DNA: TGTGCCAGCAGCCCGCCGGGGGGAGGTTGGTACGAGCAGTACTTC.